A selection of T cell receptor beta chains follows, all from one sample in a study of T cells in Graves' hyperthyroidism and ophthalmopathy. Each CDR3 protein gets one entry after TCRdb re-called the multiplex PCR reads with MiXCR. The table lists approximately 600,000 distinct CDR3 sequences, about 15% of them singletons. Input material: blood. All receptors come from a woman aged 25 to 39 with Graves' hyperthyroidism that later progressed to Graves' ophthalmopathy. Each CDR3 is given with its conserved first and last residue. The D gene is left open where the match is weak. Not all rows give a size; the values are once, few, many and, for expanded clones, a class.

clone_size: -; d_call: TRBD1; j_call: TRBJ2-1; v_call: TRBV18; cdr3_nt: TGTGCCAGCTCAGCCCCGGGACAGCCACACAATGAGCAGTTCTTC; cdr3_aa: CASSAPGQPHNEQFF
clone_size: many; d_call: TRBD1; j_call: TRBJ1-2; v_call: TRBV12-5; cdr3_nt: TGTGCTAGTAAGATTCACAGGGGGCGCAGGGGTGGCTACACCTTC; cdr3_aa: CASKIHRGRRGGYTF
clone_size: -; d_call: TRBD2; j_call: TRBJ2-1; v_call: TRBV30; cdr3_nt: TGTGCCTGGAAGGGAACTAGCGCCAGCTCCTACAATGAGCAGTTCTTC; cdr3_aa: CAWKGTSASSYNEQFF
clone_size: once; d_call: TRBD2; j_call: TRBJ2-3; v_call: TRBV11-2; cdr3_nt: TGTGCCAGCAGCTTAGTAGCGGGAACCACAGATACGCAGTATTTT; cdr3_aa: CASSLVAGTTDTQYF
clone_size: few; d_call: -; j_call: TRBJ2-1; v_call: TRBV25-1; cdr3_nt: TGTGCCAGCCAACCAAGAGGGGCTTACAATGAGCAGTTCTTC; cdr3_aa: CASQPRGAYNEQFF
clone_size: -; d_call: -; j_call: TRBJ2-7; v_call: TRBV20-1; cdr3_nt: TGCAGTGCCAAAAGGTTCCAGGGACCATACGAGCAGTACTTC; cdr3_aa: CSAKRFQGPYEQYF
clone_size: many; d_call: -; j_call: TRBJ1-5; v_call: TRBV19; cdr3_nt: TGTGCCAGTAGTTCTACGGGCCAGGGCAATCAGCCCCAGCATTTT; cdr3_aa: CASSSTGQGNQPQHF
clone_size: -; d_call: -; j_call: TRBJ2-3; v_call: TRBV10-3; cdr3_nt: TGTGCCAGTCTTAAGGGGAGTTCTAGCACAGATACGCAGTATTTT; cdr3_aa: CASLKGSSSTDTQYF
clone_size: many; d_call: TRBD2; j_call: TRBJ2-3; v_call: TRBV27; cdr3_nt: TGTGCCAGCAGTTTATGGATAGCGGGAAGCACAGATACGCAGTATTTT; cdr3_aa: CASSLWIAGSTDTQYF
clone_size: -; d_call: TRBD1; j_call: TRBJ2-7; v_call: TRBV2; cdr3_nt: TGTGCCAGCACCGGGACAGGGGTCGTCGAGCAGTACTTC; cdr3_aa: CASTGTGVVEQYF
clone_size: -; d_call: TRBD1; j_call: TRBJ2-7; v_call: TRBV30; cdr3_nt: TGTGCCTGGGAGGGGCGGACAGGATTAGGCGAGCAGTACTTC; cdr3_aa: CAWEGRTGLGEQYF
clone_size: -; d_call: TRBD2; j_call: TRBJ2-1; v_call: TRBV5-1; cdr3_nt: TGCGCCAGCAGCGCTAGCGGGAGCCCCTACAATGAGCAGCTCTTC; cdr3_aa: CASSASGSPYNEQLF
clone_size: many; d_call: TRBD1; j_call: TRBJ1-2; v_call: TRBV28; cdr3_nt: TGTGCCAGCAGTTCCGGGGGGACAGGTTATGGCTACACCTTC; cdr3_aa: CASSSGGTGYGYTF
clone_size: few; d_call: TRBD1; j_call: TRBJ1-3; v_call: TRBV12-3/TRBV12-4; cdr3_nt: TGTGCCAGCAGAAGACAGGGGAAGGCAGGAAACACCATATATTTT; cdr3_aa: CASRRQGKAGNTIYF
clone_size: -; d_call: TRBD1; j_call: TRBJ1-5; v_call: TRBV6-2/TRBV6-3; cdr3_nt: TGTGCCAGCAGTCCAGCGACAGGGGATCAGCCCCAGCATTTT; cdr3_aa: CASSPATGDQPQHF
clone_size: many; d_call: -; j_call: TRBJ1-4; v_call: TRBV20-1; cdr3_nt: TGCAGTGCACCCGGGACTGCCTTAGAAGGAAAACTGTTTTTT; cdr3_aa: CSAPGTALEGKLFF
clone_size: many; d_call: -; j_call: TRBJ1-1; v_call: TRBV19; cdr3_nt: TGTGCCAAGCAGGGCGGGCCATCCTTGAACACTGAAGCTTTCTTT; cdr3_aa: CAKQGGPSLNTEAFF
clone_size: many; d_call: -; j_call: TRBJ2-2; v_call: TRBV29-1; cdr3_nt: TGCAGCGTTGAATCGGGGGCGCGGGACACCGGGGAGCTGTTTTTT; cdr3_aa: CSVESGARDTGELFF
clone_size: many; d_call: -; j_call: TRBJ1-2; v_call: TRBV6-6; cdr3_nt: TGTGCCAGCAGTTACCACGAGTTAGGGGTGCGGAGCTACACCTTC; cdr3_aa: CASSYHELGVRSYTF
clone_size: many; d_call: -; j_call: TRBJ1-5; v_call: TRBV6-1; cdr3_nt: TGTGCCAGCGTGGACTGGCTAGGGAATCAGCCCCAGCATTTT; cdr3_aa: CASVDWLGNQPQHF
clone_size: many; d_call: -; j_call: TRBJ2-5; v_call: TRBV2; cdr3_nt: TGTGCCAGCAGTGAGGTAACCCAAGAGACCCAGTACTTC; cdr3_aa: CASSEVTQETQYF